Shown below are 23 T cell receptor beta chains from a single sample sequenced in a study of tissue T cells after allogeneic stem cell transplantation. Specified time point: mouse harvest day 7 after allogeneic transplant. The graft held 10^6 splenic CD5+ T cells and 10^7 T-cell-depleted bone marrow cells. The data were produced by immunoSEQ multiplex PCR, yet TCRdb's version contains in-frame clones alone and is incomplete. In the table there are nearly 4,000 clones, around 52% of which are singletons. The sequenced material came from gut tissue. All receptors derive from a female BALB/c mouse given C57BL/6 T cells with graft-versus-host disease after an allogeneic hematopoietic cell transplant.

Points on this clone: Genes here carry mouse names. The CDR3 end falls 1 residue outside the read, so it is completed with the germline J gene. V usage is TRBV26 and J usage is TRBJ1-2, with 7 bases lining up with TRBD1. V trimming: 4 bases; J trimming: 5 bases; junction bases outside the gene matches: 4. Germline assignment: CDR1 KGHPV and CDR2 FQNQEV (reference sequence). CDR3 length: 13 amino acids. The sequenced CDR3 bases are TGTGCCAGCAGTCCGACAGGGTGGTCCGACTACACC. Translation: CASSPTGWSDYT. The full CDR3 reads CASSPTGWSDYTF.

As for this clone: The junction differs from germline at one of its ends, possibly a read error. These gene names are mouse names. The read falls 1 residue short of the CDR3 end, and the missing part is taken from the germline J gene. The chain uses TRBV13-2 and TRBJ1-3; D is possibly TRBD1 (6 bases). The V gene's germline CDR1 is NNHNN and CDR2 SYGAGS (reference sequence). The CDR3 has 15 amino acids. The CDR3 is CARGDPGAGGNTLYF. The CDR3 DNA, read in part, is TGTGCCCGCGGGGATCCGGGGGCGGGGGGAAATACGCTCTAT.

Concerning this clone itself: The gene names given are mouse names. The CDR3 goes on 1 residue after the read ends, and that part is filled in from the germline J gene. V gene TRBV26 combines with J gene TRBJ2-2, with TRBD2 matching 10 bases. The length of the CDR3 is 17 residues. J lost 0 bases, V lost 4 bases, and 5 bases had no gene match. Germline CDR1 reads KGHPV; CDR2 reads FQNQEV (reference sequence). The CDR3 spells CASSRNWGGANTGQLYF. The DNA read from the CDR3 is TGTGCCAGCAGTCGTAACTGGGGGGGTGCAAACACCGGGCAGCTCTAC.

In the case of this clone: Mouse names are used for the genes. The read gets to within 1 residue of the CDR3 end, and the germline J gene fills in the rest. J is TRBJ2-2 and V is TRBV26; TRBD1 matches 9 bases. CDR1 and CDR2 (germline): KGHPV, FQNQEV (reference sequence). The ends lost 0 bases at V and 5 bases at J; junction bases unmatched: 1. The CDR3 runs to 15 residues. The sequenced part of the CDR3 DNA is TGTGCCAGCAGTCTGTCCGGGACAGGGACCGGGCAGCTCTAC. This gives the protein CASSLSGTGTGQLY. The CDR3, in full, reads CASSLSGTGTGQLYF.

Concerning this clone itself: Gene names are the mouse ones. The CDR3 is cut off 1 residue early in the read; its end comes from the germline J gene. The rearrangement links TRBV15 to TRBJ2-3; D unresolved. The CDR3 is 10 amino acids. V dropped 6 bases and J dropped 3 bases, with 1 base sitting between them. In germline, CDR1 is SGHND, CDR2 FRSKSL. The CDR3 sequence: CASRAETLYF. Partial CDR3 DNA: TGTGCCAGCAGAGCAGAAACGCTGTAT. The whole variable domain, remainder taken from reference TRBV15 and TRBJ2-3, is DAGVTQTPRHEVAEKGQTIILKCEPVSGHNDLFWYRQTKIQGLELLSYFRSKSLMEDGGAFKDRFKAEMLNSSFSTLKIQPTEPKDSAVYLCASRAETLYFGSGTRLTVL.

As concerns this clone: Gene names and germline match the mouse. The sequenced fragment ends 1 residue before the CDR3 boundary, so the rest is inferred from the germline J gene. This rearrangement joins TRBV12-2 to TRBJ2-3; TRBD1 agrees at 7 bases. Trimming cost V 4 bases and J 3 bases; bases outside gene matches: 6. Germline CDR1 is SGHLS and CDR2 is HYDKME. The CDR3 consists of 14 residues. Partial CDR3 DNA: TGTGCCAGCTCCCTACAGGGGAGAGCAGAAACGCTGTAT. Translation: CASSLQGRAETLY. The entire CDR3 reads CASSLQGRAETLYF.

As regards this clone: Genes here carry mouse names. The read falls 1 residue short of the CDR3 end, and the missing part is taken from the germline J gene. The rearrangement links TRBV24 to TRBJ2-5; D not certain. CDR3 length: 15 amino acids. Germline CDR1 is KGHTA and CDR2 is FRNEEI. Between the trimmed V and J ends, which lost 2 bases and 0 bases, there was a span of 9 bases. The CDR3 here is CASSLGWENQDTQYF. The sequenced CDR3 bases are TGTGCCAGCAGTCTGGGATGGGAGAACCAAGACACCCAGTAC.

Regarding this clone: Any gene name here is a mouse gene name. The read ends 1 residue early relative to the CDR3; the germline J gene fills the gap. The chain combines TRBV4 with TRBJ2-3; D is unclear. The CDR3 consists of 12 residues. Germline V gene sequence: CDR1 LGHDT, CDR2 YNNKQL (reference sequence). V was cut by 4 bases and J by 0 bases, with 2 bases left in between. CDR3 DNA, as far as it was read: TGTGCCAGCAGCTTTAGTGCAGAAACGCTGTAT. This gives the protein CASSFSAETLY. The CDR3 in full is CASSFSAETLYF.

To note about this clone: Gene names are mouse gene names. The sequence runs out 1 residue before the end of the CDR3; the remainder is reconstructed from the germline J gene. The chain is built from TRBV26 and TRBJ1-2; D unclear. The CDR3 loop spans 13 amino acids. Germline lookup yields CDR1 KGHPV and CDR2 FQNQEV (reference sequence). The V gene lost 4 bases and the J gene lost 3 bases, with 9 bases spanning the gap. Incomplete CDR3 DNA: TGTGCCAGCAGTCCGCAGGCAGACTCCGACTACACC. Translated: CASSPQADSDYT. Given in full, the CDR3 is CASSPQADSDYTF.

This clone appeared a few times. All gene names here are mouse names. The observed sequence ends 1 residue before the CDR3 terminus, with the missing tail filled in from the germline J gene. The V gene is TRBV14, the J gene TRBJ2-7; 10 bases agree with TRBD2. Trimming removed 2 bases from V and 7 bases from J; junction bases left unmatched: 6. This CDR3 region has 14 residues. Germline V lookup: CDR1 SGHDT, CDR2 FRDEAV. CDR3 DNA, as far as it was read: TGTGCCAGCAGTTTTGACTGGGGGGTGGGGGAACAGTAC. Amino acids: CASSFDWGVGEQY. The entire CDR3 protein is CASSFDWGVGEQYF.

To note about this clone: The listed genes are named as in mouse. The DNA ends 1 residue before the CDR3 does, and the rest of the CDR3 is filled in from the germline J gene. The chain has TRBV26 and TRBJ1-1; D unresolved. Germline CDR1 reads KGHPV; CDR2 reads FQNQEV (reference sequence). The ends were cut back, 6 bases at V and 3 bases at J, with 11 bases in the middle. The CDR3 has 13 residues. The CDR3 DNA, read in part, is TGTGCCAGCAGCCGGACGAGGGACACAGAAGTCTTC. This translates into CASSRTRDTEVF. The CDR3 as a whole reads CASSRTRDTEVFF.

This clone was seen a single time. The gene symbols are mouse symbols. The covered CDR3 bases are TGTGCCAGCAGTCCCTGGGGGGGCTACACCGGGCAGCTCTAC. Its protein product is CASSPWGGYTGQLY. The CDR3 in full is CASSPWGGYTGQLYF. The J gene is TRBJ2-2, the V gene TRBV19, with 10 positions matching TRBD2. The missing CDR3 end, 1 residue past where the read stops, is filled in from the germline J gene. The CDR3 length is 15 residues. Per germline, CDR1 FNHDT and CDR2 SITEND (reference sequence). V was pared by 4 bases and J by 3 bases, with 3 bases of the junction left unmatched. The full variable domain, in which reference TRBV19 and TRBJ2-2 provide the parts outside the CDR3, is GGIITQTPKFLIGQEGQKLTLKCQQNFNHDTMYWYRQDSGKGLRLIYYSITENDLQKGDLSEGYDASREKKSSFSLTVTSAQKNEMAVFLCASSPWGGYTGQLYFGEGSKLTVL.

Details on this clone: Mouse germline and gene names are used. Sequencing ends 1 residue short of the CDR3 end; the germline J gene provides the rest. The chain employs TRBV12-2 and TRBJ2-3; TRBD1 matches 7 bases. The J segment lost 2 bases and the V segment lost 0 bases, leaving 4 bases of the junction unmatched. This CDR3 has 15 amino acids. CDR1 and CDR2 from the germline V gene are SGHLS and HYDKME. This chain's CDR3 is CASSLGTAFAETLYF. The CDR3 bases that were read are TGTGCCAGCTCTCTCGGGACAGCCTTTGCAGAAACGCTGTAT.

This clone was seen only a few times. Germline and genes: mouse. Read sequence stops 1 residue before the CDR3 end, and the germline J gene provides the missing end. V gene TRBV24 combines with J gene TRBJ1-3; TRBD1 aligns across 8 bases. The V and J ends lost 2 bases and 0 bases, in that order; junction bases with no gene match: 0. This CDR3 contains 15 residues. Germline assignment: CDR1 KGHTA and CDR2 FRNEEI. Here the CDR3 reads CASSLGQGSGNTLYF. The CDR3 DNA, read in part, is TGTGCCAGCAGTCTGGGACAGGGTTCTGGAAATACGCTCTAT.

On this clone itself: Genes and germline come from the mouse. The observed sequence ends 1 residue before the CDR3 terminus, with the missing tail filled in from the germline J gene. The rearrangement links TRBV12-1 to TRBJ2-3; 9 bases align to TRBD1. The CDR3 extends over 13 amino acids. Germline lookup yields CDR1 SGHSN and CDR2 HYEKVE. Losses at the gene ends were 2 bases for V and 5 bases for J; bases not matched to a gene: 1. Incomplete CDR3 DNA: TGTGCCAGCTCTCCGGGACAGGGAGAAACGCTGTAT. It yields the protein CASSPGQGETLY. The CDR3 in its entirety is CASSPGQGETLYF.

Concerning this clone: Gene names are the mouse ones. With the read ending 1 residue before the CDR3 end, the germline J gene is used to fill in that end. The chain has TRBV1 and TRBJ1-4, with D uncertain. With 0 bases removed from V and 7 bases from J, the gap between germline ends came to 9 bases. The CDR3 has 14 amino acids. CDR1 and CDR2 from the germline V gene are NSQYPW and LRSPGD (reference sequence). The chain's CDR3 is CTCSAEGKGERLFF. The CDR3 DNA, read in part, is TGCACCTGCAGTGCAGAAGGGAAGGGCGAAAGATTATTT.

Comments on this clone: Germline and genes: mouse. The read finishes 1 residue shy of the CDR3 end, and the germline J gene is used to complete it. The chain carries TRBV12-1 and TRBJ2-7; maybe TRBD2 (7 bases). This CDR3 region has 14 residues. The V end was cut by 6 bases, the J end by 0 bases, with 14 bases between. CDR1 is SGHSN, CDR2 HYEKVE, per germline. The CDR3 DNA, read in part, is TGTGCCAGCCTTCGAGGGGGGGACTCCTATGAACAGTAC. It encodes CASLRGGDSYEQY. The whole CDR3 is CASLRGGDSYEQYF.

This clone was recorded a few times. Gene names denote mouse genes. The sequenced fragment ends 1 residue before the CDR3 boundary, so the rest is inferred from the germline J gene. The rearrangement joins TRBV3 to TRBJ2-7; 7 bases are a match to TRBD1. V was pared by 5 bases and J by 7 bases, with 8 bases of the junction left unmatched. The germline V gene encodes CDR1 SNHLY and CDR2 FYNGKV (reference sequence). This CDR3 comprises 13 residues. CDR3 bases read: TGTGCCAGCAGCCGACAGGGAGGAGGAGAACAGTAC. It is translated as CASSRQGGGEQY. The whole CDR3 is CASSRQGGGEQYF.

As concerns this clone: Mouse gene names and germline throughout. The CDR3 bases that were read are TGTGCCAGCAGGCGGACAGGGTGGAACACCGGGCAGCTCTAC. Protein: CASRRTGWNTGQLY. The whole CDR3 protein is CASRRTGWNTGQLYF. V and J are TRBV26 and TRBJ2-2; 8 positions agree with TRBD1. The CDR3 end lies 1 residue beyond the end of the read and is filled in from the germline J gene. Germline trimming cut 6 bases from V and 2 bases from J; bases unmatched to any gene: 5. The CDR3 has 15 residues. CDR1 and CDR2 (germline): KGHPV, FQNQEV (reference sequence).

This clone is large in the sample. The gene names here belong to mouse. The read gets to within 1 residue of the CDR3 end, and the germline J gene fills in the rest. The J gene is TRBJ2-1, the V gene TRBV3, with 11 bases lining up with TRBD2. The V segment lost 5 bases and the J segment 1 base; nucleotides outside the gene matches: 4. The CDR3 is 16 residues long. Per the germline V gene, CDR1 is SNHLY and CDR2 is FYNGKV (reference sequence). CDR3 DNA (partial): TGTGCCAGCAGCCTCTACTGGGGGGGCAACTATGCTGAGCAGTTC. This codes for CASSLYWGGNYAEQF. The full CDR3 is CASSLYWGGNYAEQFF.

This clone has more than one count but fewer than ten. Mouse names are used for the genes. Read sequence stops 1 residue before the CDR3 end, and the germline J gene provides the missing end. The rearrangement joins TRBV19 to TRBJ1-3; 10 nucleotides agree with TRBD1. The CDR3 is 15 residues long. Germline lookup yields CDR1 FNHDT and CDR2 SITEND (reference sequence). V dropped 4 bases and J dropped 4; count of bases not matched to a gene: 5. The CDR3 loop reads CASSRQGARGNTLYF. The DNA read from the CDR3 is TGTGCCAGCAGTCGACAGGGGGCGCGAGGAAATACGCTCTAT.

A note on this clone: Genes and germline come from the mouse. Here the CDR3 reads CASSLGTGNERLFF. The DNA read from the CDR3 is TGTGCCAGCAGCTTGGGGACAGGGAACGAAAGATTATTT. This chain connects TRBV3 to TRBJ1-4; 9 bases align to TRBD1. From the germline J gene comes the end of the CDR3, since the read stops 1 residue before it. This CDR3 spans 14 amino acids. The V gene's germline CDR1 is SNHLY and CDR2 FYNGKV (reference sequence). The V segment lost 3 bases and the J segment 5 bases; nucleotides outside the gene matches: 1.

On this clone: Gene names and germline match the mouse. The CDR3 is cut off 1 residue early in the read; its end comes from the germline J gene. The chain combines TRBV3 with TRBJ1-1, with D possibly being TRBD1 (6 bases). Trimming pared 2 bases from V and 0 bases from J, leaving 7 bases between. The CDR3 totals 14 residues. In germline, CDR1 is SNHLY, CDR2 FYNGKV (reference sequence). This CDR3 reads CASSLRTANTEVFF. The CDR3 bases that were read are TGTGCCAGCAGCTTAAGGACAGCAAACACAGAAGTCTTC.